The 27 T cell receptor beta chains reported below all come from one sample, sequenced in a study of control samples from healthy donors and cancer patients. Sequencing used immunoSEQ multiplex PCR; TCRdb keeps in-frame clones, though not all of them. Of around 130,000 clones in the sample, around nine tenths were seen once. The sequenced sample consisted of blood. The receptors were gathered from a man aged 45-65 years in good health.

This CDR3 reads CASSLSPSLSTGELFF. The CDR3 DNA follows: TGTGCCAGCAGTTTAAGTCCATCTCTGAGCACCGGGGAGCTGTTTTTT. V usage is TRBV6-6 and J usage is TRBJ2-2; D ambiguous. V shed 4 bases and J shed 4 bases, with 16 bases lying between them. CDR1 is MNHNY and CDR2 is SVGAGI in the germline V gene (reference sequence). The CDR3 is made up of 16 amino acids.

The chain is built from TRBV5-1 and TRBJ2-7, with a weak D call TRBD1 (6 bases). V lost 4 bases and J 3 bases, leaving 17 bases between the germline ends. The CDR3 consists of 15 residues. Germline V lookup: CDR1 SGHRS, CDR2 YFSETQ. This CDR3 reads CASSPSPGADYEQYF. For the CDR3, the DNA is TGCGCCAGCAGCCCCTCCCCAGGGGCCGACTACGAGCAGTACTTC.

The chain combines TRBV3-1 (or the pseudogene TRBV3-2) with TRBJ2-6; a possible D gene is TRBD1 (6 bases). There are 16 residues in the CDR3. V was clipped by 8 bases and J by 0 bases, with 14 bases between them. Per germline, CDR1 LGHDT and CDR2 YNNKEL (reference sequence). The CDR3 protein is CASGLQGSSGANVLTF. The CDR3 nucleotides are TGTGCCAGCGGTCTACAGGGTTCCTCTGGGGCCAACGTCCTGACTTTC.

The rearrangement uses TRBV4-1 and TRBJ2-3; 12 bases are shared with TRBD2. This CDR3 has 15 amino acids. Germline lookup yields CDR1 MGHRA and CDR2 YSYEKL. The J segment lost 6 bases and the V segment lost 4 bases, leaving 5 bases of the junction unmatched. The DNA of the CDR3 is TGCGCCAGCAGCCTTGGACTAGCGGGGAGGGATACGCAGTATTTT. It codes for CASSLGLAGRDTQYF.

The CDR3 loop reads CASSRSGGDTGELFF. CDR3 sequence (DNA): TGTGCCAGCAGTCGGAGCGGGGGGGACACCGGGGAGCTGTTTTTT. The chain employs TRBV6-5 and TRBJ2-2; TRBD2 matches 10 bases. Germline V CDR1 and CDR2: MNHEY, SVGAGI. With 5 bases clipped from V and 3 bases from J, the junction kept 3 bases outside the gene matches. The CDR3 has 15 amino acids.

The V and J genes are TRBV5-4 and TRBJ2-5; 8 nucleotides match TRBD2. J was trimmed by 3 bases and V by 0 bases; bases with no gene match: 4. Germline V CDR1 and CDR2: SGHNT, YYREEE (reference sequence). The CDR3 totals 15 residues. The CDR3 coding sequence is TGTGCCAGCAGCTTGGGTGGGACTAGGGAAGAGACCCAGTACTTC. The encoded protein is CASSLGGTREETQYF.

The V call is TRBV5-5, the J call TRBJ1-2, with TRBD1 matching over 8 bases. From germline, CDR1 is SGHKS and CDR2 YYEKEE (reference sequence). CDR3 size: 13 residues. The V gene end was trimmed by 3 bases and the J gene end by 8 bases; junction bases not matched to a gene: 6. The CDR3 bases are TGTGCCAGCAGCTCGCAGGGGGCAGGGGGCTACACCTTC. This sequence encodes CASSSQGAGGYTF.

The rearrangement links TRBV9 to TRBJ2-3; maybe TRBD2 (5 bases). V lost 0 bases and J lost 0, with 11 bases in between. Germline V gene lookup returns CDR1 SGDLS and CDR2 YYNGEE. This CDR3 is 16 amino acids long. The CDR3 here is CASSVAAAGSTDTQYF. CDR3 DNA sequence: TGTGCCAGCAGCGTAGCGGCCGCGGGCAGCACAGATACGCAGTATTTT.

The rearrangement joins TRBV28 to TRBJ1-1; 9 bases are shared with TRBD1. CDR1 and CDR2 from the germline V gene are MDHEN and SYDVKM. This CDR3 spans 16 amino acids. The V gene end was trimmed by 2 bases and the J gene end by 4 bases; junction bases not matched to a gene: 8. The CDR3: CASSLPGQGGATEAFF. CDR3 coding DNA: TGTGCCAGCAGTTTACCGGGACAGGGAGGAGCCACTGAAGCTTTCTTT.

The CDR3 sequence: CASSPPEREGEQYF. Here the CDR3 DNA reads TGTGCCAGCTCACCACCCGAGCGCGAGGGCGAGCAGTACTTC. The genes are TRBV18 and TRBJ2-7, with D possibly matching TRBD2 (5 bases). The CDR3 is made up of 14 amino acids. V was clipped by 0 bases and J by 6 bases, with 12 bases between them. Per germline, CDR1 KGHSH and CDR2 LQKENI.

In DNA, the CDR3 is TGTGCCAGTAGTATAGCCGACCCGGCGGGGGCCAAAAACATTCAGTACTTC. Amino acids: CASSIADPAGAKNIQYF. The V and J genes are TRBV19 and TRBJ2-4; the D gene is possibly TRBD2 (6 bases). Per germline, CDR1 LNHDA and CDR2 SQIVND (reference sequence). CDR3 length: 17 amino acids. Trimming removed 1 base at V and 1 base at J, with 14 bases between.

V and J are TRBV6-5 and TRBJ1-1; 9 bases are a match to TRBD1. Per the germline V gene, CDR1 is MNHEY and CDR2 is SVGAGI. The CDR3 length is 16 residues. Germline trimming cut 4 bases from V and 5 bases from J; bases unmatched to any gene: 11. CDR3 sequence reads: CASSSDRQGVMTEAFF. CDR3 sequence (DNA): TGTGCCAGCAGTTCCGACCGACAGGGGGTGATGACTGAAGCTTTCTTT.

The chain links TRBV11-3 to TRBJ2-3, with D maybe TRBD1 (6 bases). Trimming removed 2 bases from V and 2 bases from J, with 11 bases in between. Germline CDR1 is SGHNT and CDR2 is YENEEA. The CDR3 totals 15 residues. The CDR3 loop reads CASSLRDTDTDTQYF. As DNA, the CDR3 is TGTGCCAGCAGCTTACGGGACACAGACACAGATACGCAGTATTTT. The full variable domain, completed using reference TRBV11-3 and TRBJ2-3, is EAGVVQSPRYKIIEKKQPVAFWCNPISGHNTLYWYLQNLGQGPELLIRYENEEAVDDSQLPKDRFSAERLKGVDSTLKIQPAELGDSAVYLCASSLRDTDTDTQYFGPGTRLTVL.

V gene TRBV6-5 combines with J gene TRBJ1-5; D call uncertain. Germline assignment: CDR1 MNHEY and CDR2 SVGAGI. The V end was cut by 0 bases, the J end by 7 bases, with 10 bases between. The CDR3 is 14 amino acids. The CDR3 loop reads CASSYSPRTQPQHF. CDR3 nucleotides: TGTGCCAGCAGTTACTCTCCCCGAACCCAGCCCCAGCATTTT.

This sequence joins TRBV15 and TRBJ2-1, with 8 bases identical to TRBD1. CDR3 length: 17 amino acids. CDR1 is LNHNV and CDR2 is YYDKDF in the germline V gene (reference sequence). V dropped 3 bases and J dropped 2; count of bases not matched to a gene: 9. CDR3 region: CATSSTRTGKAYNEQFF. The DNA of the CDR3 is TGTGCCACCAGCAGTACCAGGACAGGGAAGGCCTACAATGAGCAGTTCTTC.

V gene TRBV7-2 combines with J gene TRBJ1-5; TRBD1 is a possible D gene (6 bases). The V and J ends lost 7 bases and 1 base respectively, with 14 bases between them. The germline V gene has CDR1 SGHTA and CDR2 FQGNSA. The CDR3 covers 15 residues. The CDR3: CASNQGSWSNQPQHF. The CDR3 DNA sequence: TGTGCCAGCAACCAGGGGTCTTGGAGCAATCAGCCCCAGCATTTT.

The genes are TRBV4-1 and TRBJ2-7; 12 nucleotides match TRBD2. The CDR3 loop spans 16 amino acids. Germline lookup yields CDR1 MGHRA and CDR2 YSYEKL. Losses at the gene ends were 9 bases for V and 2 bases for J; bases not matched to a gene: 11. The CDR3 DNA follows: TGCGCCAGTCCCGGACTAGCGGGGCGTCCTACCTACGAGCAGTACTTC. It translates to CASPGLAGRPTYEQYF.

The chain couples TRBV6-6 to TRBJ2-2; 7 nucleotides agree with TRBD1. Germline trimming cut 5 bases from V and 6 bases from J; bases unmatched to any gene: 12. The germline V gene has CDR1 MNHNY and CDR2 SVGAGI (reference sequence). The CDR3 runs 16 residues. As DNA, the CDR3 is TGTGCCAGCAGTGCCCAGGGACAGCGAGCCCCCGGGGAGCTGTTTTTT. Translating it yields CASSAQGQRAPGELFF.

The chain recombines TRBV2 with TRBJ2-3; TRBD2 matches 9 bases. The length of the CDR3 is 13 residues. Germline CDR1 is SNHLY and CDR2 is FYNNEI. Losses at the gene ends were 4 bases for V and 8 bases for J; bases not matched to a gene: 4. CDR3 sequence: CASSGLAATTQYF. CDR3 DNA sequence: TGTGCCAGCAGTGGACTAGCGGCAACTACGCAGTATTTT.

This clone appeared a few times. V is TRBV9 and J is TRBJ1-6; TRBD1 matches at 8 bases. Germline V gene sequence: CDR1 SGDLS, CDR2 YYNGEE. J lost 9 bases, V lost 3 bases, and 11 bases had no gene match. The CDR3 consists of 16 residues. CDR3 sequence: CASSAQTGGGGSPLHF. CDR3 nucleotide sequence: TGTGCCAGCAGCGCCCAAACAGGGGGAGGGGGTTCACCCCTCCACTTT.

This clone appeared once. The chain carries TRBV28 and TRBJ2-7; perhaps D is TRBD1 or TRBD2 (6 bases each). This CDR3 comprises 20 residues. Trimming removed 3 bases at V and 9 bases at J, with 36 bases between. The germline V gene has CDR1 MDHEN and CDR2 SYDVKM. The CDR3 here is CASSFPTGIRDSGRGRWQYF. CDR3 sequence (DNA): TGTGCCAGCAGTTTCCCCACCGGGATCCGGGACTCTGGACGGGGGCGATGGCAGTACTTC.

The V and J genes are TRBV5-6 and TRBJ2-7; TRBD1 aligns across 7 bases. The V segment lost 4 bases and the J segment 0 bases; nucleotides outside the gene matches: 7. CDR3 size: 15 residues. Per the germline V gene, CDR1 is SGHDT and CDR2 is YYEEEE. The chain's CDR3 is CASSPQDRSSYEQYF. The DNA of the CDR3 is TGTGCCAGCAGCCCCCAGGACAGGAGCTCCTACGAGCAGTACTTC.

The genes are TRBV19 and TRBJ2-5, with TRBD2 identical over 8 bases. Germline CDR1 LNHDA, CDR2 SQIVND (reference sequence). This CDR3 spans 16 amino acids. The J segment lost 0 bases and the V segment lost 6 bases, leaving 9 bases of the junction unmatched. DNA for the CDR3: TGTGCCAGTAGCACCACTAGCGGATTGTACCAAGAGACCCAGTACTTC. Translated: CASSTTSGLYQETQYF.

The chain couples TRBV2 to TRBJ1-3; D is uncertain. The germline V and J ends were trimmed by 3 bases and 5 bases, with 8 bases remaining between them. Germline CDR1 is SNHLY and CDR2 is FYNNEI. The CDR3 has 13 amino acids. CDR3 in DNA: TGTGCCAGCAGTGAGGGTCACCGAAACACCATATATTTT. Translated: CASSEGHRNTIYF.

The chain combines TRBV6-5 with TRBJ1-1; 7 nucleotides line up with TRBD1. Germline assignment: CDR1 MNHEY and CDR2 SVGAGI. The CDR3 consists of 15 residues. V was pared by 2 bases and J by 4 bases, with 7 bases of the junction left unmatched. The CDR3 coding sequence is TGTGCCAGCAGTTACCTTAAGCAGGGGGGCACTGAAGCTTTCTTT. Its protein product is CASSYLKQGGTEAFF.

This chain connects TRBV5-4 to TRBJ2-5; the D gene could be TRBD1 or TRBD2 (5 bases each). Between the trimmed V and J ends, which lost 0 bases and 5 bases, there was a span of 20 bases. Germline CDR1 and CDR2: SGHNT and YYREEE (reference sequence). This CDR3 is 17 amino acids long. The CDR3 is CASSLGGRGLRRETQYF. DNA for the CDR3: TGTGCCAGCAGCTTGGGGGGACGGGGTCTGAGGAGGGAGACCCAGTACTTC.

The CDR3 bases are TGTGCCAGCGGGACTAGCGGAGAGACCCAGTACTTC. It encodes CASGTSGETQYF. V usage is TRBV2 and J usage is TRBJ2-5, with 11 bases that match TRBD2. This CDR3 is built from 12 residues. CDR1 SNHLY and CDR2 FYNNEI come from the germline V gene. Unmatched junction bases numbered 0, after V lost 8 bases and J lost 4 bases.